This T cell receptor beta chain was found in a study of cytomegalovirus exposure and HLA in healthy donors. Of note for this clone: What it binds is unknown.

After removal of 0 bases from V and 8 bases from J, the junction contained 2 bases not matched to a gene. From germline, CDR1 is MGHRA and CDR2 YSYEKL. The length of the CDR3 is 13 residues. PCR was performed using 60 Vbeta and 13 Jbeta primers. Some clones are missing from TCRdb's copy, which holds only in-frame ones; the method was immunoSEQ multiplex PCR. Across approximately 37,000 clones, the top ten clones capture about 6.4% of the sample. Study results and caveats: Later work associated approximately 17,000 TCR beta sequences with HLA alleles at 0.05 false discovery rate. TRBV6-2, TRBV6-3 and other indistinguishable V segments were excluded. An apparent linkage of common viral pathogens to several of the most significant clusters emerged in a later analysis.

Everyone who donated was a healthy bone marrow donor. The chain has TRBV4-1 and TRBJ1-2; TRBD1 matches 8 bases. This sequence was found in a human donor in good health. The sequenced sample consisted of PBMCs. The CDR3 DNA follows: TGCGCCAGCAGCCAAGATAGGACAGGGGGCTACACCTTC. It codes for CASSQDRTGGYTF.